The 26 T cell receptor beta chains below come from one sample, sequenced in a study of shared clonotypes between healthy human individuals. Libraries were prepared by immunoSEQ multiplex PCR; TCRdb keeps only in-frame clonotypes and omits some of them. The data show about 980,000 clones, about 80% seen once. Input material: memory CD4+ T cells sorted from blood. Subset specified: CD45RA-negative fraction. The receptor set was obtained from a man younger than 30 in good health.

V gene TRBV9 combines with J gene TRBJ2-3, with D perhaps matching TRBD1 or TRBD2 (6 bases each). The germline V gene has CDR1 SGDLS and CDR2 YYNGEE. This CDR3 has 16 residues. V was pared by 0 bases and J by 4 bases, with 15 bases between. For the CDR3, the DNA is TGTGCCAGCAGCGTAGTAGGGGGGTCCAATTCAGATACGCAGTATTTT. This gives the protein CASSVVGGSNSDTQYF.

The gene calls are TRBV7-9 and TRBJ2-7; tentatively, D is TRBD2 (5 bases). In germline, CDR1 is SEHNR, CDR2 FQNEAQ (reference sequence). With 4 bases removed from V and 1 base from J, the gap between germline ends came to 8 bases. CDR3 length: 13 amino acids. The CDR3 sequence is CASSYGVSYEQYF. In DNA, the CDR3 is TGTGCCAGCAGCTACGGGGTTTCCTACGAGCAGTACTTC.

This chain uses TRBV7-2 with TRBJ2-7; 7 nucleotides agree with TRBD2. The CDR3 covers 16 residues. Germline CDR1 and CDR2: SGHTA and FQGNSA. The J segment lost 6 bases and the V segment lost 6 bases, leaving 17 bases of the junction unmatched. The CDR3 is CASSLAGELAGLEQYF. As DNA, the CDR3 is TGTGCCAGCAGTTTGGCGGGAGAACTGGCGGGGCTCGAGCAGTACTTC.

The chain recombines TRBV7-9 with TRBJ2-5; D gene unclear. The length of the CDR3 is 15 residues. Looked up from germline, CDR1 is SEHNR and CDR2 is FQNEAQ (reference sequence). Trimming removed 5 bases at V and 5 bases at J, with 18 bases between. The DNA of the CDR3 is TGTGCCAGCAGCGAATCGCGACCCGCGCGCGAGACCCAGTACTTC. This gives the protein CASSESRPARETQYF.

This clone has more than one count but fewer than ten. The chain recombines TRBV27 with TRBJ1-1, with TRBD1 matching over 7 bases. This CDR3 has 15 amino acids. V trimming: 5 bases; J trimming: 2 bases; junction bases outside the gene matches: 8. The germline V gene has CDR1 MNHEY and CDR2 SMNVEV (reference sequence). CDR3 amino acids: CASSDPGQLNTEAFF. The CDR3, as DNA: TGTGCCAGCAGTGACCCGGGACAGCTAAACACTGAAGCTTTCTTT.

This clone was seen a few times. The CDR3 bases are TGTGCCAGTAGTATTACCGGGACAGGGAAATACGAGCAGTACTTC. Translation gives CASSITGTGKYEQYF. This sequence joins TRBV19 and TRBJ2-7, with TRBD1 matching 9 bases. The V gene's germline CDR1 is LNHDA and CDR2 SQIVND (reference sequence). The CDR3 runs to 15 residues. The J segment lost 4 bases and the V segment lost 3 bases, leaving 7 bases of the junction unmatched.

CDR3 coding DNA: TGTGCCAGCAGCCTGTGGACAGGTTTGAACACTGAAGCTTTCTTT. Its protein product is CASSLWTGLNTEAFF. The chain carries TRBV11-3 and TRBJ1-1, with 7 bases matching TRBD1. V dropped 5 bases and J dropped 0; count of bases not matched to a gene: 6. Germline loops: CDR1 SGHNT, CDR2 YENEEA. The CDR3 covers 15 residues.

About this clone itself: The sample contains more than one DNA sequence encoding this CDR3. J is TRBJ2-7 and V is TRBV11-2; 12 bases agree with TRBD2. CDR3 length: 14 residues. With 5 bases clipped from V and 3 bases from J, the junction kept 2 bases outside the gene matches. CDR1 and CDR2 (germline): SGHAT, FQNNGV. The CDR3 here is CASSLLAGGYEQYF. The CDR3, as DNA: TGTGCCAGCAGCCTACTAGCGGGGGGCTACGAGCAGTACTTC.

This chain joins TRBV7-3 and TRBJ2-7; tentatively, D is TRBD2 (6 bases). The CDR3 is made up of 13 amino acids. The ends were cut back, 5 bases at V and 3 bases at J, with 11 bases in the middle. Germline lookup yields CDR1 SGHTA and CDR2 FQGTGA. CDR3 sequence: CASSRAGGYEQYF. In nucleotides, the CDR3 is TGTGCCAGCAGCCGAGCCGGGGGCTACGAGCAGTACTTC. Drawing the rest from reference TRBV7-3 and TRBJ2-7, the complete variable domain is GAGVSQTPSNKVTEKGKYVELRCDPISGHTALYWYRQSLGQGPEFLIYFQGTGAADDSGLPNDRFFAVRPEGSVSTLKIQRTERGDSAVYLCASSRAGGYEQYFGPGTRLTVT.

The count of this clone is one. The genes are TRBV19 and TRBJ2-7; 9 nucleotides match TRBD1. The trim removed 5 bases at V and 2 bases at J, leaving 10 bases unmatched. Per the germline V gene, CDR1 is LNHDA and CDR2 is SQIVND (reference sequence). This CDR3 has 16 amino acids. The DNA of the CDR3 is TGTGCCAGTAGTCCCCATTCCGGGACAGGGACCTACGAGCAGTACTTC. It specifies CASSPHSGTGTYEQYF. Drawing the rest from reference TRBV19 and TRBJ2-7, the complete variable domain is DGGITQSPKYLFRKEGQNVTLSCEQNLNHDAMYWYRQDPGQGLRLIYYSQIVNDFQKGDIAEGYSVSREKKESFPLTVTSAQKNPTAFYLCASSPHSGTGTYEQYFGPGTRLTVT.

This clone has more than one count but fewer than ten. The CDR3 loop reads CAWSVLATEAFF. For the CDR3, the DNA is TGTGCCTGGAGTGTACTGGCCACTGAAGCTTTCTTT. The genes are TRBV30 and TRBJ1-1; D is undetermined. Germline values: CDR1 GTSNPN, CDR2 SVGIG (reference sequence). Trimming took 0 bases from V and 4 from J, leaving 6 bases between them. This CDR3 contains 12 residues.

The chain joins TRBV5-4 to TRBJ1-2, with D possibly being TRBD1 (5 bases). The V end lost 6 bases, the J end lost 2 bases, and 23 bases lay between the germline ends. This CDR3 region has 17 residues. From germline, CDR1 is SGHNT and CDR2 YYREEE (reference sequence). DNA for the CDR3: TGTGCCAGCACCATGGGGGGTTATTCGGCGAACAACTATGGCTACACCTTC. Translated: CASTMGGYSANNYGYTF. Variable domain in full (rest from reference TRBV5-4 and TRBJ1-2): ETGVTQSPTHLIKTRGQQVTLRCSSQSGHNTVSWYQQALGQGPQFIFQYYREEENGRGNFPPRFSGLQFPNYSSELNVNALELDDSALYLCASTMGGYSANNYGYTFGSGTRLTVV.

This CDR3 reads CATSAGEAYNEQFF. Written as DNA, the CDR3 is TGTGCCACCAGCGCGGGAGAAGCCTACAATGAGCAGTTCTTC. The rearrangement links TRBV15 to TRBJ2-1, with TRBD2 matching over 7 bases. The CDR3 consists of 14 residues. Germline values: CDR1 LNHNV, CDR2 YYDKDF (reference sequence). V was clipped by 5 bases and J by 2 bases; unmatched bases: 3.

This rearrangement joins TRBV2 to TRBJ2-3; 9 nucleotides agree with TRBD1. Germline V lookup: CDR1 SNHLY, CDR2 FYNNEI. Losses at the gene ends were 6 bases for V and 4 bases for J; bases not matched to a gene: 8. The CDR3 has 15 amino acids. CDR3 nucleotides: TGTGCCAGCAGGAACCGGGACAGGGCGGCAGATACGCAGTATTTT. It encodes CASRNRDRAADTQYF.

J is TRBJ1-5 and V is TRBV18; D call uncertain. The V end was cut by 5 bases, the J end by 9 bases, with 20 bases between. CDR1 KGHSH and CDR2 LQKENI come from the germline V gene. The CDR3 sequence is 15 residues long. CDR3 residues: CASSYSLDRQGPQHF. CDR3 DNA sequence: TGTGCCAGCTCATATTCGTTGGACCGTCAAGGGCCCCAGCATTTT.

The rearrangement links TRBV29-1 to TRBJ2-7; 7 bases map to TRBD1. Germline V lookup: CDR1 SQVTM, CDR2 ANQGSEA. J gave up 1 base and V 6 bases, and 9 bases lay outside the gene matches. This CDR3 contains 14 residues. DNA for the CDR3: TGCAGCGTCGTTGAAATGACAGGGTCCTACGAGCAGTACTTC. This encodes CSVVEMTGSYEQYF.

The rearrangement joins TRBV4-3 to TRBJ2-2; unclear D gene. The CDR3 consists of 15 residues. V lost 0 bases to trimming and J lost 6 bases, with 11 bases between them. CDR1 and CDR2 from the germline V gene are LGHNA and YSLEER. The CDR3 DNA reads as TGCGCCAGCAGCCAAGAAAGTAGGGCCCCCGGGGAGCTGTTTTTT. As protein: CASSQESRAPGELFF.

At least ten counts were recorded for this clone. CDR3 coding DNA: TGTGCCAGCAGCTTAAGACAGGGGGCCACAGATACGCAGTATTTT. It is translated as CASSLRQGATDTQYF. The chain has TRBV11-2 and TRBJ2-3, with TRBD1 matching 10 bases. The CDR3 is 15 amino acids. The V segment lost 2 bases and the J segment 2 bases; nucleotides outside the gene matches: 1. In germline, CDR1 is SGHAT, CDR2 FQNNGV.

This sequence joins TRBV4-1 and TRBJ2-3; 11 positions agree with TRBD2. Per the germline V gene, CDR1 is MGHRA and CDR2 is YSYEKL. The CDR3 is 14 amino acids. J gave up 5 bases and V 6 bases, and 4 bases lay outside the gene matches. Here the CDR3 reads CASRALAGGDTQYF. The CDR3 DNA is TGCGCCAGCAGGGCTCTAGCGGGAGGAGATACGCAGTATTTT.

This clone turned up a few times. Other nucleotide sequences in the sample specify the same CDR3. This chain joins TRBV6-6 and TRBJ1-1; no clear D. V was trimmed by 6 bases and J by 1 base, leaving 6 bases between them. Germline lookup yields CDR1 MNHNY and CDR2 SVGAGI (reference sequence). The CDR3 is made up of 12 amino acids. Here the CDR3 reads CASSLPNTEAFF. Here the CDR3 DNA reads TGTGCCAGCAGCCTACCGAACACTGAAGCTTTCTTT.

This chain connects TRBV20-1 to TRBJ2-1, with TRBD1 matching over 7 bases. The V and J ends lost 0 bases and 14 bases, in that order; junction bases with no gene match: 4. Germline loops: CDR1 DFQATT, CDR2 SNEGSKA (reference sequence). CDR3 length: 11 amino acids. CDR3 DNA: TGCAGTGCTAGAGATGCCGACAGGGAGTTCTTC. Protein: CSARDADREFF.

The chain has TRBV4-3 and TRBJ2-7, with D possibly matching TRBD1 (6 bases). V was clipped by 0 bases and J by 2 bases, with 11 bases between them. Germline CDR1 and CDR2: LGHNA and YSLEER. The CDR3 length is 15 residues. The CDR3 coding sequence is TGCGCCAGCAGCCAAGATACAGGGTCCCCCTACGAGCAGTACTTC. As protein: CASSQDTGSPYEQYF.

V gene TRBV2 combines with J gene TRBJ2-1; the D gene is possibly TRBD1 (6 bases). The V end was cut by 6 bases, the J end by 8 bases, with 11 bases between. The CDR3 runs 12 residues. The germline V gene encodes CDR1 SNHLY and CDR2 FYNNEI. CDR3 DNA sequence: TGTGCCAGCAGGGCAGGGGTCGATGAGCAGTTCTTC. Translating gives CASRAGVDEQFF.

The chain is built from TRBV18 and TRBJ1-5, with 8 nucleotides matching TRBD1. CDR1 and CDR2 (germline): KGHSH, LQKENI. J lost 5 bases, V lost 4 bases, and 4 bases had no gene match. The CDR3 loop spans 14 amino acids. CDR3 DNA: TGTGCCAGCTCACTACAGGGGGTGGATCAGCCCCAGCATTTT. Its protein product is CASSLQGVDQPQHF.

The chain couples TRBV9 to TRBJ1-4; TRBD1 might be the D (6 bases). V lost 6 bases, J lost 8 bases, and 23 bases lay in between. Germline loops: CDR1 SGDLS, CDR2 YYNGEE. This CDR3 region has 16 residues. In DNA form, the CDR3 reads TGTGCCAGCACCCCTGGGGAGGGGGATGTCGGGGAAAAACTGTTTTTT. As protein: CASTPGEGDVGEKLFF.

This chain uses TRBV4-1 with TRBJ2-7; the match to TRBD1 covers 12 bases. J gave up 0 bases and V 4 bases, and 4 bases lay outside the gene matches. The CDR3 is made up of 16 amino acids. Germline V gene data show CDR1 as MGHRA and CDR2 as YSYEKL. The CDR3 here is CASSRGDRGLSYEQYF. The CDR3, as DNA: TGCGCCAGCAGCCGCGGGGACAGGGGGCTCTCCTACGAGCAGTACTTC.